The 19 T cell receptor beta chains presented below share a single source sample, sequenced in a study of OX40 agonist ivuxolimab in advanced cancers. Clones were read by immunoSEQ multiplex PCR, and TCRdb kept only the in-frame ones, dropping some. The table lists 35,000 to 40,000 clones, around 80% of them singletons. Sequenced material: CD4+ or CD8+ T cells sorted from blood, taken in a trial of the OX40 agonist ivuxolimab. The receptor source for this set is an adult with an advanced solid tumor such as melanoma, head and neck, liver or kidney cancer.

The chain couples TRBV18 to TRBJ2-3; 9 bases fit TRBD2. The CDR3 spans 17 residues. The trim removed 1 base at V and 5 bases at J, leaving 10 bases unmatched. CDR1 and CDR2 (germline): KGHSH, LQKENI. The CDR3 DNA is TGTGCCAGCTCACCACTCAACTTGCGGGAGGGCAGAGATACGCAGTATTTT. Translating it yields CASSPLNLREGRDTQYF.

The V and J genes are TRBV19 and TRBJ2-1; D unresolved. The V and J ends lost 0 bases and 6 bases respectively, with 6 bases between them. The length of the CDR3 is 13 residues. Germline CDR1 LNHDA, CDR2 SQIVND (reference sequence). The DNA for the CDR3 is TGTGCCAGTAGTATAGATGGGCTCAATGAGCAGTTCTTC. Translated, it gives CASSIDGLNEQFF.

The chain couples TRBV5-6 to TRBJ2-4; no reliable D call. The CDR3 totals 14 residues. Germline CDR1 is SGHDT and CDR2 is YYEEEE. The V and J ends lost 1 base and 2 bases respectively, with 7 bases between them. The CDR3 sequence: CASSLLNTKNIQYF. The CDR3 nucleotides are TGTGCCAGCAGCTTGTTGAATACCAAAAACATTCAGTACTTC.

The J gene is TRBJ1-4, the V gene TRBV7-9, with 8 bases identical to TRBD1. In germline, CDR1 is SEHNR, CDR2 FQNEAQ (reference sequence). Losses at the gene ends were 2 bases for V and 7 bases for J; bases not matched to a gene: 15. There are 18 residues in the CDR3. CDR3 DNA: TGTGCCAGCAGCTTAAGGAAAAGACAGGGGCCAGAACCTGAAAAACTGTTTTTT. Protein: CASSLRKRQGPEPEKLFF.

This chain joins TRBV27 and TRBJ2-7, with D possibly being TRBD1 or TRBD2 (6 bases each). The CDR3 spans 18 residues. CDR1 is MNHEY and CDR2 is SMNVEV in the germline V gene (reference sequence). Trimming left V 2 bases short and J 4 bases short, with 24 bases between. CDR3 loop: CASSLRMWGLGGGYEQYF. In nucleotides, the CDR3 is TGTGCCAGCAGTTTAAGGATGTGGGGGCTGGGGGGCGGGTACGAGCAGTACTTC.

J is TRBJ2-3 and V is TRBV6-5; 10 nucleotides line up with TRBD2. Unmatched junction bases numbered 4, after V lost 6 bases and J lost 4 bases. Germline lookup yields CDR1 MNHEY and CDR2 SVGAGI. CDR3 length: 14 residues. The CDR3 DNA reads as TGTGCCAGCAGATCTAGCGGGGGATCAGATACGCAGTATTTT. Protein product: CASRSSGGSDTQYF.

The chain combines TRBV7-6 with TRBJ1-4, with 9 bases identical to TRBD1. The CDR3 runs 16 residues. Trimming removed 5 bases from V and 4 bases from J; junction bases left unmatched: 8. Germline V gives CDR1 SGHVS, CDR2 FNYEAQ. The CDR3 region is CASSPPLGQGNEKLFF. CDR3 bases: TGTGCCAGCAGCCCGCCTCTGGGACAGGGTAATGAAAAACTGTTTTTT.

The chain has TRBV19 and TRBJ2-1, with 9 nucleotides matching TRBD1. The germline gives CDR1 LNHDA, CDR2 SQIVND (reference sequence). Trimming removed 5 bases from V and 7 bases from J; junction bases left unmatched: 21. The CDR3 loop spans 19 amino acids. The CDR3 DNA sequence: TGTGCCAGTAGTGGCAGGCCTCTCTCGGGGACAGGGCAGGGGAATGAGCAGTTCTTC. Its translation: CASSGRPLSGTGQGNEQFF. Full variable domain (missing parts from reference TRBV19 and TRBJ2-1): DGGITQSPKYLFRKEGQNVTLSCEQNLNHDAMYWYRQDPGQGLRLIYYSQIVNDFQKGDIAEGYSVSREKKESFPLTVTSAQKNPTAFYLCASSGRPLSGTGQGNEQFFGPGTRLTVL.

The CDR3 here is CASSLGGVVYGYTF. The CDR3 coding sequence is TGTGCCAGCAGCTTAGGAGGGGTCGTCTATGGCTACACCTTC. The rearrangement uses TRBV7-2 and TRBJ1-2, with D possibly being TRBD1 (5 bases). The CDR3 totals 14 residues. Germline assignment: CDR1 SGHTA and CDR2 FQGNSA. V lost 1 base and J lost 4, with 10 bases in between.

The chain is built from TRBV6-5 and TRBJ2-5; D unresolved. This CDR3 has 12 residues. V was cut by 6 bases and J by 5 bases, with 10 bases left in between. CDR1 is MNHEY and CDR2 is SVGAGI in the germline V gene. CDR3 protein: CASRRIGETQYF. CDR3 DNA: TGTGCCAGCAGGCGTATCGGGGAGACCCAGTACTTC.

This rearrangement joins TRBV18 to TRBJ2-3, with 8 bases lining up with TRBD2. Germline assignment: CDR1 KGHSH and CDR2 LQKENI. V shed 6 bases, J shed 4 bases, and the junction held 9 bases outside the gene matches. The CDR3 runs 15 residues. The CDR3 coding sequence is TGTGCCAGCTCCGCGAGGACGGGAGGGGCAGATACGCAGTATTTT. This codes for CASSARTGGADTQYF.

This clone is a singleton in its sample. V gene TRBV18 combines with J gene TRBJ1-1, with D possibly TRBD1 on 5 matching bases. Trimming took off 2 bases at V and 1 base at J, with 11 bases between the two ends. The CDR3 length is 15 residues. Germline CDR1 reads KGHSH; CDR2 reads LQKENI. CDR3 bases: TGTGCCAGCTCACCAAGAGGGGAGGGGAACACTGAAGCTTTCTTT. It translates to CASSPRGEGNTEAFF.

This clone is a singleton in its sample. CDR3 sequence reads: CATSGRTSNEQFF. For the CDR3, the DNA is TGTGCCACCTCAGGACGGACTTCTAATGAGCAGTTCTTC. The gene calls are TRBV2 and TRBJ2-1; possible D gene TRBD2, 5 bases. The CDR3 consists of 13 residues. Germline CDR1 and CDR2: SNHLY and FYNNEI. V was cut by 10 bases and J by 7 bases, with 17 bases left in between.

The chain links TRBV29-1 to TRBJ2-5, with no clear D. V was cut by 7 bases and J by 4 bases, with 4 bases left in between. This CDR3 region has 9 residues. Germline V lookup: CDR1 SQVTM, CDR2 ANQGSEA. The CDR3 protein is CSAGETQYF. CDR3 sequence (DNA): TGCAGCGCAGGAGAGACCCAGTACTTC.

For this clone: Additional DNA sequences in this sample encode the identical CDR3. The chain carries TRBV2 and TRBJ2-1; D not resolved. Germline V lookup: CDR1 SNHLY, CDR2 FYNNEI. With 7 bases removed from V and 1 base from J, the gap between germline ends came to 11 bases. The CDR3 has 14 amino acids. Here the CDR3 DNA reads TGTGCCAGCAATGGCGGCCTATCCTACAATGAGCAGTTCTTC. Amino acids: CASNGGLSYNEQFF.

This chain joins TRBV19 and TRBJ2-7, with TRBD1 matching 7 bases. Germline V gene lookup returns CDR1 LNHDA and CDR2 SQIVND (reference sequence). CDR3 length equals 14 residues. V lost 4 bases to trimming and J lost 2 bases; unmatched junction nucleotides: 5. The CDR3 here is CASSTTGQTYEQYF. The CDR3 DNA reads TGTGCCAGTAGTACTACGGGACAGACCTACGAGCAGTACTTC.

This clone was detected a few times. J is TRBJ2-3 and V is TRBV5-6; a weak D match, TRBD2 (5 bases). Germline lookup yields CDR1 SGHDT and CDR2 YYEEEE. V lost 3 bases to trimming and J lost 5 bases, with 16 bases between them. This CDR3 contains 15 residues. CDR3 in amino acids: CASSWGSDSGDTQYF. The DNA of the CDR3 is TGTGCCAGCAGCTGGGGTAGCGATTCGGGAGATACGCAGTATTTT.

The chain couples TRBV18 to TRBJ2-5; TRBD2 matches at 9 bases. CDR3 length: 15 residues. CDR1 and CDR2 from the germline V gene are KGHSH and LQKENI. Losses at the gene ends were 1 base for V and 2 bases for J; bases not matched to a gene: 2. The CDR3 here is CASSPRTSVQETQYF. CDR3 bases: TGTGCCAGCTCACCACGGACTAGCGTGCAAGAGACCCAGTACTTC.

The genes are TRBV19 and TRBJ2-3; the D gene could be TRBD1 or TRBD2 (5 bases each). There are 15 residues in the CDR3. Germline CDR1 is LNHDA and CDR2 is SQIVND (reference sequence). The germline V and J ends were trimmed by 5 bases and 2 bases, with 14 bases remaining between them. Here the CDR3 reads CASSSGAPYTDTQYF. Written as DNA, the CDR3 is TGTGCCAGTAGTTCCGGGGCCCCATACACAGATACGCAGTATTTT.